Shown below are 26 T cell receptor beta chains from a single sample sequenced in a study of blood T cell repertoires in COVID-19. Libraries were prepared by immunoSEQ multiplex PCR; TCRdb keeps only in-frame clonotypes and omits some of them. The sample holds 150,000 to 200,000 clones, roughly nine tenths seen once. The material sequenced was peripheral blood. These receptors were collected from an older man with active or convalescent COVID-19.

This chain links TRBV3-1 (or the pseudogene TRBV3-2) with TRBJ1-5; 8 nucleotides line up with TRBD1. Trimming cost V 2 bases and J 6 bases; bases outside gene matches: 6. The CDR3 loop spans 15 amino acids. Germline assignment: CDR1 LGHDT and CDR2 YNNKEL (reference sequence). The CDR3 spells CASSQTDRVGQPQHF. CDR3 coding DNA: TGTGCCAGCAGCCAAACGGACAGGGTGGGTCAGCCCCAGCATTTT.

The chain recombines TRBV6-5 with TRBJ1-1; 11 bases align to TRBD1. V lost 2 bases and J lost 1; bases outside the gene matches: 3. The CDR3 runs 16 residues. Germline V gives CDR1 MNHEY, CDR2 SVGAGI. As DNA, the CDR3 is TGTGCCAGCAGTTACGCGGACAGGGGGCCGAACACTGAAGCTTTCTTT. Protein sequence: CASSYADRGPNTEAFF.

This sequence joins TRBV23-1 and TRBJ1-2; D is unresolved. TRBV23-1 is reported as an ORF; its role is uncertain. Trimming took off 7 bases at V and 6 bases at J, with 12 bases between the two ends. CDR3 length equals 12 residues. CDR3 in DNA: TGCGCCAGCAACGACAATTACGATGGCTACACCTTC. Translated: CASNDNYDGYTF.

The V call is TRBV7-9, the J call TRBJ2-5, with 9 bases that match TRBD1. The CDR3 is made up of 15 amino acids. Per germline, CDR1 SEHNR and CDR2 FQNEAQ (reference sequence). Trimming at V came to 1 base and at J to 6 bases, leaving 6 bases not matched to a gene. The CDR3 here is CASSLVQGATQTQYF. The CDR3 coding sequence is TGTGCCAGCAGCTTAGTACAGGGGGCCACCCAGACCCAGTACTTC.

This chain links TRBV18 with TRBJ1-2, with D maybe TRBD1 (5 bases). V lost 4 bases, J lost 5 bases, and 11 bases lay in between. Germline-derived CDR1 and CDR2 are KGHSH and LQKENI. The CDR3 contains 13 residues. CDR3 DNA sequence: TGTGCCAGCTCACTAACCGACAGTTATGGCTACACCTTC. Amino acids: CASSLTDSYGYTF.

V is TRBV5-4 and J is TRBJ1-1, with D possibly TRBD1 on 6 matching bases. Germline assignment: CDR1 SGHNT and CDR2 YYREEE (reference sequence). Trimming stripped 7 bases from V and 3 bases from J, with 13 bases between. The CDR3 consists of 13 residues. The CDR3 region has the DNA TGTGCCAGCCATAAAGGACAGTACACTGAAGCTTTCTTT. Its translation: CASHKGQYTEAFF.

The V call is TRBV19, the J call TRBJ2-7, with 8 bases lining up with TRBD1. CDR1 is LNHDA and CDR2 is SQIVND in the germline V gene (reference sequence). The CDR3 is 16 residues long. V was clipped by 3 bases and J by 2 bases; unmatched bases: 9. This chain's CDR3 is CASSIGRRQGTYEQYF. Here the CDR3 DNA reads TGTGCCAGTAGTATCGGTAGGAGACAGGGGACCTACGAGCAGTACTTC. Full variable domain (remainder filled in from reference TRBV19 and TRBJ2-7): DGGITQSPKYLFRKEGQNVTLSCEQNLNHDAMYWYRQDPGQGLRLIYYSQIVNDFQKGDIAEGYSVSREKKESFPLTVTSAQKNPTAFYLCASSIGRRQGTYEQYFGPGTRLTVT.

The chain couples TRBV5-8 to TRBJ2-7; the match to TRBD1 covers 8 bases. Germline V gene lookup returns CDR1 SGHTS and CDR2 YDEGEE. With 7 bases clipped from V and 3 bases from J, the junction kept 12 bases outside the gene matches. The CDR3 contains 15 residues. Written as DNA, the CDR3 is TGTGCCAGCTCCAACCGTGGACAGGGAGGCTACGAGCAGTACTTC. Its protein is CASSNRGQGGYEQYF.

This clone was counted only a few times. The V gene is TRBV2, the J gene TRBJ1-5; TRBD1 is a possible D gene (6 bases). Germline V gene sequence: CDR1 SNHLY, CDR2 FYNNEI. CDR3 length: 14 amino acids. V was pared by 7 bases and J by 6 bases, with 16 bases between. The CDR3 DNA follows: TGTGCCAGCACCCGGGACAAACTCTCTCAGCCCCAGCATTTT. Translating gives CASTRDKLSQPQHF. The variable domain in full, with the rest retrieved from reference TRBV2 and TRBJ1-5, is EPEVTQTPSHQVTQMGQEVILRCVPISNHLYFYWYRQILGQKVEFLVSFYNNEISEKSEIFDDQFSVERPDGSNFTLKIRSTKLEDSAMYFCASTRDKLSQPQHFGDGTRLSIL.

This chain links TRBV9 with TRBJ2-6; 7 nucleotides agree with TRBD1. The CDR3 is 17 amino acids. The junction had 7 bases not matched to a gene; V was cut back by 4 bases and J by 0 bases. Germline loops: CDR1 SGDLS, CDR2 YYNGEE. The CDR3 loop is CASSHRTGNSGANVLTF. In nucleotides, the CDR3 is TGTGCCAGCAGCCACCGGACAGGCAACTCTGGGGCCAACGTCCTGACTTTC.

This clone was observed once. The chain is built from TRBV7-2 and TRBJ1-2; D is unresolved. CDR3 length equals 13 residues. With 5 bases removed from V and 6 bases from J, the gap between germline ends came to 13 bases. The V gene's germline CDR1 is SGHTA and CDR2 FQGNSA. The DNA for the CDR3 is TGTGCCAGCAGCCCCCTTCGGGAGGATGGCTACACCTTC. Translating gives CASSPLREDGYTF.

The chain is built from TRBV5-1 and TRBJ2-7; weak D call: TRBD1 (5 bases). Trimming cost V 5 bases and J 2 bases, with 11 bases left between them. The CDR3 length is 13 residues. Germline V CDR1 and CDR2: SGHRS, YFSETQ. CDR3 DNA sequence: TGCGCCAGCAGTACCGACAGCCCCTACGAGCAGTACTTC. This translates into CASSTDSPYEQYF.

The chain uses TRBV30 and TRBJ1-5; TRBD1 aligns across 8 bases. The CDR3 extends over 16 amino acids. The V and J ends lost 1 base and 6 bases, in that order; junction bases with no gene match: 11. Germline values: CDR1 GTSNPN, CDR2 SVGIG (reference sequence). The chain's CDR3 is CAWSDPVRTGIQPQHF. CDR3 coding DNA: TGTGCCTGGAGTGATCCCGTCCGGACAGGGATTCAGCCCCAGCATTTT. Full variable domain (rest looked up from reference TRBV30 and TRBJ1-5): SQTIHQWPATLVQPVGSPLSLECTVEGTSNPNLYWYRQAAGRGLQLLFYSVGIGQISSEVPQNLSASRPQDRQFILSSKKLLLSDSGFYLCAWSDPVRTGIQPQHFGDGTRLSIL.

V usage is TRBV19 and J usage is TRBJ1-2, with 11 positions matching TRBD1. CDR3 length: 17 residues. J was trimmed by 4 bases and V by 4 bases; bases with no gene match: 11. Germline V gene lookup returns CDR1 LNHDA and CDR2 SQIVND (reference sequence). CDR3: CASSTGTGGPLGYGYTF. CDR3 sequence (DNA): TGTGCCAGTAGTACCGGGACAGGGGGACCGCTTGGCTATGGCTACACCTTC. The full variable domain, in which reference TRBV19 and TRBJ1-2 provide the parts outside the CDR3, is DGGITQSPKYLFRKEGQNVTLSCEQNLNHDAMYWYRQDPGQGLRLIYYSQIVNDFQKGDIAEGYSVSREKKESFPLTVTSAQKNPTAFYLCASSTGTGGPLGYGYTFGSGTRLTVV.

This CDR3 is CASNIPGGGVNEQFF. In nucleotides, the CDR3 is TGTGCCAGCAACATTCCTGGCGGGGGTGTCAATGAGCAGTTCTTC. V is TRBV7-2 and J is TRBJ2-1; 7 nucleotides match TRBD2. V shed 7 bases and J 6 bases; nucleotides not matched to a gene: 12. The length of the CDR3 is 15 residues. Looked up from germline, CDR1 is SGHTA and CDR2 is FQGNSA.

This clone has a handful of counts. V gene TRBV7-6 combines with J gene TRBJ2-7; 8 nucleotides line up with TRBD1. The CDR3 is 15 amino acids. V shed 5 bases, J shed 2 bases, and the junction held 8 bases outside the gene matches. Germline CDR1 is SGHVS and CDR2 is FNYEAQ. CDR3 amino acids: CASSPGRGPTYEQYF. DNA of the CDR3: TGTGCCAGCAGCCCCGGCAGGGGGCCCACCTACGAGCAGTACTTC.

CDR3 in DNA: TGTGCCAGCAGTGAACAGGCCAGGCAGACCCAGTACTTC. Its translation: CASSEQARQTQYF. The gene calls are TRBV6-1 and TRBJ2-5; D gene unclear. V gave up 2 bases and J gave up 6 bases, with 10 bases separating them. CDR3 length: 13 amino acids. Germline V gene lookup returns CDR1 MNHNS and CDR2 SASEGT.

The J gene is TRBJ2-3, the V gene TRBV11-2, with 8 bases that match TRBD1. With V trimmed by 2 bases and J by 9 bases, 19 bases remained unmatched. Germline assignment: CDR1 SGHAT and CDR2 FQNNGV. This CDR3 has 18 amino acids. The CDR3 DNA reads TGTGCCAGCAGCTTATGGGCCTCGGCGGGACAGGTGACTCCGACGCAGTATTTT. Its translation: CASSLWASAGQVTPTQYF.

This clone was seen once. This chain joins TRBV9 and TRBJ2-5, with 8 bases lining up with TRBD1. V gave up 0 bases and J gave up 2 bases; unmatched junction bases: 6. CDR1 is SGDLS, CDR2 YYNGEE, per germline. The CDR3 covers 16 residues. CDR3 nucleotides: TGTGCCAGCAGCGTAGGGATCGGGACAGGACAAGAGACCCAGTACTTC. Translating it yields CASSVGIGTGQETQYF. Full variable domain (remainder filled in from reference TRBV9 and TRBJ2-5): DSGVTQTPKHLITATGQRVTLRCSPRSGDLSVYWYQQSLDQGLQFLIQYYNGEERAKGNILERFSAQQFPDLHSELNLSSLELGDSALYFCASSVGIGTGQETQYFGPGTRLLVL.

The CDR3 loop reads CATKDRGDYSNQPQHF. The DNA for the CDR3 is TGTGCCACTAAGGACAGGGGAGACTATAGCAATCAGCCCCAGCATTTT. The chain carries TRBV19 and TRBJ1-5, with TRBD1 matching 9 bases. Unmatched junction bases numbered 10, after V lost 10 bases and J lost 0 bases. This CDR3 region has 16 residues. CDR1 and CDR2 (germline): LNHDA, SQIVND (reference sequence).

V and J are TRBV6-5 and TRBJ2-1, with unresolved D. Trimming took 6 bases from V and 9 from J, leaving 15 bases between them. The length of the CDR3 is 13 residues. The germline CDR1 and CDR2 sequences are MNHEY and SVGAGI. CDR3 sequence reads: CASSDAVRSEQFF. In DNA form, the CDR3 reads TGTGCCAGCAGCGACGCCGTTAGGAGTGAGCAGTTCTTC.

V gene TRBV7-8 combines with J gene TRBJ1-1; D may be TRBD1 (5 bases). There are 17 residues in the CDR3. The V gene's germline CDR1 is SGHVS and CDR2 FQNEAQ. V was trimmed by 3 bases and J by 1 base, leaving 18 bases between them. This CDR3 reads CASSFPLGGRANTEAFF. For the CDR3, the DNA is TGTGCCAGCAGCTTCCCTCTTGGGGGGAGGGCGAACACTGAAGCTTTCTTT.

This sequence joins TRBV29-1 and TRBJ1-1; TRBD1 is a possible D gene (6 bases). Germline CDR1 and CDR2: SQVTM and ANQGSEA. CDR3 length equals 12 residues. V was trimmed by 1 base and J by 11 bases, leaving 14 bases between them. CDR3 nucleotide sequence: TGCAGCGTTGAAGCCGGGGGGGCGAGGGCTTTCTTT. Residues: CSVEAGGARAFF.

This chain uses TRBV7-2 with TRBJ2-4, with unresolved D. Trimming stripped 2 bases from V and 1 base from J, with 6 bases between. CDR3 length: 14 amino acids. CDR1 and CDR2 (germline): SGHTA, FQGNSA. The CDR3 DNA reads TGTGCCAGCAGCTTAACACATGCCAAAAACATTCAGTACTTC. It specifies CASSLTHAKNIQYF.

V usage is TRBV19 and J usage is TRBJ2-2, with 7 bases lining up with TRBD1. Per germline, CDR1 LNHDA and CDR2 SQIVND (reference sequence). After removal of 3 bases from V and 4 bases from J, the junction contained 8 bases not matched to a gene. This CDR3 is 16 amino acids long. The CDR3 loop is CASSISRTGFTGELFF. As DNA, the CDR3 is TGTGCCAGTAGTATCTCTCGGACAGGCTTCACCGGGGAGCTGTTTTTT.

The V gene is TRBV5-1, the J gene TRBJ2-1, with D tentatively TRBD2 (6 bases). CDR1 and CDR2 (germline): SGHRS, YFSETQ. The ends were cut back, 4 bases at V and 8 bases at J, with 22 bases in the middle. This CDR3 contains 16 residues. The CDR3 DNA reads TGCGCCAGCAGCCCCGTGGAGGGAATATCTTTGGATGAGCAGTTCTTC. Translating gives CASSPVEGISLDEQFF.